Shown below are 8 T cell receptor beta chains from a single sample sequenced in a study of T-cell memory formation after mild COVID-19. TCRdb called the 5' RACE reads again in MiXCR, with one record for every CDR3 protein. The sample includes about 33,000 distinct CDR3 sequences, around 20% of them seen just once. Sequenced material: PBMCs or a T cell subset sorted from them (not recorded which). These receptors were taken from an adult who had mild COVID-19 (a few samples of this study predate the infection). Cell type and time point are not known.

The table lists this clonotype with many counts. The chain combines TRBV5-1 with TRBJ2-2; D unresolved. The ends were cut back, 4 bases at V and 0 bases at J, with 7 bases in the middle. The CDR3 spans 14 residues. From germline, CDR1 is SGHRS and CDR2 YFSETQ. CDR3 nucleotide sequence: TGCGCCAGCAGCCTAATGACGAACACCGGGGAGCTGTTTTTT. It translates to CASSLMTNTGELFF.

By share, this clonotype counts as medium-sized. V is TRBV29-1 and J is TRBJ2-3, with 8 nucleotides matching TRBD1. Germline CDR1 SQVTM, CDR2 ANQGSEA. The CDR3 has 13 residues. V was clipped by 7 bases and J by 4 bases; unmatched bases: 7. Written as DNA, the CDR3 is TGCAGCGCTGACAGGGGTCAATCAGATACGCAGTATTTT. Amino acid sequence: CSADRGQSDTQYF.

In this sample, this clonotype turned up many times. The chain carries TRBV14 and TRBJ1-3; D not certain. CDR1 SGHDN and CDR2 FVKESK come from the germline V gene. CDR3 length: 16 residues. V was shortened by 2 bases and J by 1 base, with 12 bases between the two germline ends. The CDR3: CASSQPGLRSGNTIYF. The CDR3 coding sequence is TGTGCCAGCAGCCAACCGGGTTTGAGATCTGGAAACACCATATATTTT.

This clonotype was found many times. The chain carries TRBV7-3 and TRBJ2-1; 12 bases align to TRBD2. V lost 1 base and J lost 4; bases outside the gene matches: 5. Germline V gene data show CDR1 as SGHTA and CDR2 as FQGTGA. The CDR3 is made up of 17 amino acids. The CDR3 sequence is CASSLKGLAGKYNEQFF. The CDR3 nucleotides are TGTGCCAGCAGCTTAAAAGGACTAGCGGGGAAATACAATGAGCAGTTCTTC.

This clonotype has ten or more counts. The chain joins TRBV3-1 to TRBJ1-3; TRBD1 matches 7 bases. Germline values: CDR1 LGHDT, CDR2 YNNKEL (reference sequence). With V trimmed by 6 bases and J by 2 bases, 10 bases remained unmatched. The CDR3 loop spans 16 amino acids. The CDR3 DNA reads TGTGCCAGCAGTACTACCCACAGGGGAGCTGGAAACACCATATATTTT. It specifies CASSTTHRGAGNTIYF. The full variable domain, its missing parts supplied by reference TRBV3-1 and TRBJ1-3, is DTAVSQTPKYLVTQMGNDKSIKCEQNLGHDTMYWYKQDSKKFLKIMFSYNNKELIINETVPNRFSPKSPDKAHLNLHINSLELGDSAVYFCASSTTHRGAGNTIYFGEGSWLTVV.

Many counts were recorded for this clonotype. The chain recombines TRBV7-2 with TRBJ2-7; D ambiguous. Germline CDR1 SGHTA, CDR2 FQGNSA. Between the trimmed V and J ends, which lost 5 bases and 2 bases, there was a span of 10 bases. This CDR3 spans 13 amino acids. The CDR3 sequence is CASSRFTAYEQYF. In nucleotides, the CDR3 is TGTGCCAGCAGCCGATTTACGGCCTACGAGCAGTACTTC.

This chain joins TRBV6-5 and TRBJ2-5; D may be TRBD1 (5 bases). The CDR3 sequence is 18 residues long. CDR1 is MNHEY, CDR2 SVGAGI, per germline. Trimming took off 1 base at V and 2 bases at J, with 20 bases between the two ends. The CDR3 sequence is CASSYYPTLQGFQETQYF. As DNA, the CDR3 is TGTGCCAGCAGTTACTACCCAACCCTCCAGGGATTTCAAGAGACCCAGTACTTC.

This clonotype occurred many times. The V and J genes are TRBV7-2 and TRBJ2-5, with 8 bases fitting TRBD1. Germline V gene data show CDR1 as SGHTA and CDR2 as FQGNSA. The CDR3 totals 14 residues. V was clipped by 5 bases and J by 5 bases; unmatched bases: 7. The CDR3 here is CASSLDRGAETQYF. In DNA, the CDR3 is TGTGCCAGCAGCCTCGACAGGGGAGCGGAGACCCAGTACTTC. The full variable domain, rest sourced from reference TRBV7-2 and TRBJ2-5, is GAGVSQSPSNKVTEKGKDVELRCDPISGHTALYWYRQSLGQGLEFLIYFQGNSAPDKSGLPSDRFSAERTGGSVSTLTIQRTQQEDSAVYLCASSLDRGAETQYFGPGTRLLVL.